This T cell receptor beta chain was retrieved from a study of human T cells and chemical hapten exposure. Study background: Patients' scalps got diphenylcyclopropenone weekly throughout the roughly 25-week study. General study points: In comparison with controls, expanded TCRs gave rise to a significantly larger number of large CDR3 similarity clusters. Unchanged with DPC sensitization were TCRs above 1 in 1000 frequency.

Time point reported: pre-sensitization, week 0. The treatment is: therapeutic diphenylcyclopropenone sensitization with weekly scalp DPC. The study extracted total RNA from unfractionated whole blood. The CDR3 length is 19 residues. V shed 4 bases and J 8 bases; nucleotides not matched to a gene: 20. Germline values: CDR1 LGHDT, CDR2 YNNKEL (reference sequence). TCRdb called the RACE reads again in MiXCR, with one record for every CDR3 protein. The sample contains roughly 56,000 distinct CDR3 sequences, more than 9% of which appear only once. This clonotype has only a few counts. As yet, its antigen is unknown.

This TCR was recovered from a woman aged 25 to 39 with alopecia areata. Some clones in this sample may be carry-over from other donors' samples. The input for sequencing was whole blood, taken in connection with sensitization to the hapten diphenylcyclopropenone (DPC). The chain couples TRBV3-1 to TRBJ1-4, with 9 bases identical to TRBD1. CDR3: CASSLLRGQGERSGEKLFF. CDR3 in DNA: TGTGCCAGCAGCCTTCTAAGGGGACAGGGCGAGCGTTCTGGAGAAAAACTGTTTTTT.